This T cell receptor beta chain emerged from a study of cytomegalovirus exposure and HLA in healthy donors. With 5 bases clipped from V and 8 bases from J, the junction kept 6 bases outside the gene matches. The CDR3 runs to 12 residues. Germline assignment: CDR1 SGHVS and CDR2 FQNEAQ. PCR used 60 Vbeta primers and 13 Jbeta primers. Clones were read by immunoSEQ multiplex PCR, and TCRdb kept only the in-frame ones, dropping some. Here the sample spans around 99,000 clones, less than 65% being singletons. The TCR sequence derives from a woman in her 30s in good health and CMV-seronegative. The chain uses TRBV7-8 and TRBJ2-7; 7 nucleotides line up with TRBD1. Input material: PBMCs. As DNA, the CDR3 is TGTGCCAGCAGCACAGGGGTACGGCAGCAGTACTTC. This sequence encodes CASSTGVRQQYF.